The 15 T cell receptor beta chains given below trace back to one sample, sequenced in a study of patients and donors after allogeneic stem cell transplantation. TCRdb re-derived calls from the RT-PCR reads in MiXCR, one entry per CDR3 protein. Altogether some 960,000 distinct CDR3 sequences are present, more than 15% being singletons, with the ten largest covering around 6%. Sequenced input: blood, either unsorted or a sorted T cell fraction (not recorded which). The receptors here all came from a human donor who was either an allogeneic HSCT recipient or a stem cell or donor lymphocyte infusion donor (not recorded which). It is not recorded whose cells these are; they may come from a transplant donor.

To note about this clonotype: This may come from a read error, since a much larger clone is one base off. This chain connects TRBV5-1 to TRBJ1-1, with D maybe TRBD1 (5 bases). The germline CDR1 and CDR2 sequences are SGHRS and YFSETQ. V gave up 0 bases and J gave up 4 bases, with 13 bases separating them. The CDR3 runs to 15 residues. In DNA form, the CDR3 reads TGCGCCAGCAGCTTGGTCCAGGGTGTGAGCACTGAAGCTTTCTTT. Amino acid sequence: CASSLVQGVSTEAFF.

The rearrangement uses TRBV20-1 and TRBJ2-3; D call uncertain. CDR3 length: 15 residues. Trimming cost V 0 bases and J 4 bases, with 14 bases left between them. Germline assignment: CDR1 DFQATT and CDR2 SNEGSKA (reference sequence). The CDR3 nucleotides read TGCAGTGCTAGAGATATTGTCAAGGCAGCAGATACGCAGTATTTT. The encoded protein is CSARDIVKAADTQYF.

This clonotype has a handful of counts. This chain's CDR3 is CSVEIKTYGYTF. The CDR3 nucleotides read TGCAGCGTTGAAATTAAGACTTATGGCTACACCTTC. The chain couples TRBV29-1 to TRBJ1-2; D unresolved. This CDR3 comprises 12 residues. Deletions cut 2 bases from V and 5 bases from J, with 9 bases between. CDR1 SQVTM and CDR2 ANQGSEA come from the germline V gene.

The CDR3 is CASSQTSGGGYEQYF. CDR3 coding DNA: TGTGCCAGCAGCCAAACCAGCGGGGGGGGCTACGAGCAGTACTTC. The chain uses TRBV7-9 and TRBJ2-7; 10 nucleotides agree with TRBD2. The length of the CDR3 is 15 residues. From germline, CDR1 is SEHNR and CDR2 FQNEAQ (reference sequence). Trimming at V came to 5 bases and at J to 3 bases, leaving 7 bases not matched to a gene.

The CDR3 here is CASSPGGLTYEQYF. The DNA of the CDR3 is TGTGCCAGCAGCCCCGGCGGACTTACCTACGAGCAGTACTTC. The V gene is TRBV27, the J gene TRBJ2-7; a weak D match, TRBD2 (5 bases). CDR1 is MNHEY, CDR2 SMNVEV, per germline (reference sequence). V lost 6 bases, J lost 2 bases, and 14 bases lay in between. The CDR3 consists of 14 residues.

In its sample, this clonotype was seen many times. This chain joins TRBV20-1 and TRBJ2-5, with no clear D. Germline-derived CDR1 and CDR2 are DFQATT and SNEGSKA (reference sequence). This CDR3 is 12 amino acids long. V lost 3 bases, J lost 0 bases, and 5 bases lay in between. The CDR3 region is CSARAYQETQYF. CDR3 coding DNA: TGCAGTGCTAGGGCATACCAAGAGACCCAGTACTTC.

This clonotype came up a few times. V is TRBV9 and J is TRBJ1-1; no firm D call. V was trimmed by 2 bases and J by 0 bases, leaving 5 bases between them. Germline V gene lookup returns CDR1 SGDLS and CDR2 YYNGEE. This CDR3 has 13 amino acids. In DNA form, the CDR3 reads TGTGCCAGCAGCGTCTATTTGAACACTGAAGCTTTCTTT. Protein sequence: CASSVYLNTEAFF.

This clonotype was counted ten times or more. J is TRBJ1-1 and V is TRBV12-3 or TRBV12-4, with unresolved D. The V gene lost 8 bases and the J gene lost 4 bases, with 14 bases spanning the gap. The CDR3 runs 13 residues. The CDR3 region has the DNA TGTGCCAGCGAACAAAGACGGGGCACTGAAGCTTTCTTT. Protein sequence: CASEQRRGTEAFF.

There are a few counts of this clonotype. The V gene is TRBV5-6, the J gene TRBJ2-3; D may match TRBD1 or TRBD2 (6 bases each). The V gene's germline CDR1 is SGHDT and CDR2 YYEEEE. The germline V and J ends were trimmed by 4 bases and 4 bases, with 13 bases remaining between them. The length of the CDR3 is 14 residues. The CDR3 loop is CASSPDGGADTQYF. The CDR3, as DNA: TGTGCCAGCAGCCCGGACGGGGGCGCAGATACGCAGTATTTT.

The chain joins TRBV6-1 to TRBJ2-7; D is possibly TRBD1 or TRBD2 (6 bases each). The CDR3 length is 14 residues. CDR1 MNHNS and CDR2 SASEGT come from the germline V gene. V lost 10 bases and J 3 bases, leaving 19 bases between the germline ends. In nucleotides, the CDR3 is TGTGCCACCCTCGACCGAGGGGGGAACTACGAGCAGTACTTC. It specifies CATLDRGGNYEQYF.

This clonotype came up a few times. CDR3 loop: CASSIGRGALPYNEQFF. In nucleotides, the CDR3 is TGTGCCAGCAGCATCGGCCGGGGGGCCCTTCCCTACAATGAGCAGTTCTTC. This chain uses TRBV5-4 with TRBJ2-1, with D possibly being TRBD2 (7 bases). This CDR3 comprises 17 residues. Per the germline V gene, CDR1 is SGHNT and CDR2 is YYREEE (reference sequence). Trimming cost V 4 bases and J 2 bases, with 19 bases left between them.

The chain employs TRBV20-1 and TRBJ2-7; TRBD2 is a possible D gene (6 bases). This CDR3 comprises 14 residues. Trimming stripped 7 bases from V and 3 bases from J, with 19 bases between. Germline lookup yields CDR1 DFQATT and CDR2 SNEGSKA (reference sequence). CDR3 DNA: TGCAGTGTCAGGCGGGGTAGTAAGGGCTACGAGCAGTACTTC. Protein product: CSVRRGSKGYEQYF.

CDR3 region: CASARGGKSTDTQYF. The CDR3 region has the DNA TGTGCCAGCGCTCGTGGCGGGAAGAGCACAGATACGCAGTATTTT. This chain links TRBV2 with TRBJ2-3; D may be TRBD2 (6 bases). From germline, CDR1 is SNHLY and CDR2 FYNNEI. CDR3 length: 15 amino acids. The ends were cut back, 8 bases at V and 0 bases at J, with 15 bases in the middle.

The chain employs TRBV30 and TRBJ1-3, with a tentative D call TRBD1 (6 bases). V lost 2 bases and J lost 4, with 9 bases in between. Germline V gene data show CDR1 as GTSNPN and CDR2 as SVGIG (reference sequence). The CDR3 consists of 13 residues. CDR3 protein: CAWSSGAGNTIYF. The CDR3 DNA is TGTGCCTGGAGTTCAGGGGCCGGAAACACCATATATTTT.

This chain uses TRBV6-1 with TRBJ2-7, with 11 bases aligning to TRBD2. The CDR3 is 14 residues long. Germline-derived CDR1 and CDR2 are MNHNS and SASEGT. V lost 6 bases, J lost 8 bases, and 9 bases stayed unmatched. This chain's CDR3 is CASSTGLAVTQQYF. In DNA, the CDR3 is TGTGCCAGCAGCACGGGACTAGCGGTCACCCAGCAGTACTTC.